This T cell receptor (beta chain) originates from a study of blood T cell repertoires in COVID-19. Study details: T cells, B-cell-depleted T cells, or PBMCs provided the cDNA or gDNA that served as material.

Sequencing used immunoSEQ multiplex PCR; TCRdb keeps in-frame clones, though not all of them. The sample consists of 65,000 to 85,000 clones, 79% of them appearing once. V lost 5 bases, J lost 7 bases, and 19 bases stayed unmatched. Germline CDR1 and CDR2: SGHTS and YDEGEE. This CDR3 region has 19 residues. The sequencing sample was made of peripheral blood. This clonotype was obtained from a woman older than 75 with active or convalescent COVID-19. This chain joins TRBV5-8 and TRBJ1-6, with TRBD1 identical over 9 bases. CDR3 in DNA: TGTGCCAGCAGACGAGATAAGTCCGGGACAGGGATTCGAAATTCACCCCTCCACTTT. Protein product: CASRRDKSGTGIRNSPLHF.